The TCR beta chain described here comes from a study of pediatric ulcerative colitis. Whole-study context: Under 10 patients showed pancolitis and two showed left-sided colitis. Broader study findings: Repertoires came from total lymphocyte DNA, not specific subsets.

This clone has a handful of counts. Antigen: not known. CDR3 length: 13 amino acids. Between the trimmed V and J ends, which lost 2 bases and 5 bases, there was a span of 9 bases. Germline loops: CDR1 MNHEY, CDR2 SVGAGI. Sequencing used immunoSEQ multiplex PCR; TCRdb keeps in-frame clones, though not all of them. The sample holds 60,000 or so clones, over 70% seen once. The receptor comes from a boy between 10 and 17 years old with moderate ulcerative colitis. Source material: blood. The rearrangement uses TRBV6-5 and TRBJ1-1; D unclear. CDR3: CASSYAGRTEAFF. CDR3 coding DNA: TGTGCCAGCAGTTACGCGGGGAGAACTGAAGCTTTCTTT.